The text below deals with one T cell receptor beta chain. What it binds is not known. This entry belongs to a study of T cell responses to AZD1222 COVID-19 vaccine. Study observations and caveats: Nearly half of unique spike-specific TCRs reportedly avoided B.1.351 and B.1.1.7 mutated regions.

Sequencing used immunoSEQ multiplex PCR; TCRdb keeps in-frame clones, though not all of them. Found here are about 120,000 clones, 85% to 90% of them singletons; the top ten hold 3%. V dropped 3 bases and J dropped 3; count of bases not matched to a gene: 13. The CDR3 runs 16 residues. Germline-derived CDR1 and CDR2 are DFQATT and SNEGSKA (reference sequence). The sequencing used peripheral blood, collected 28 days after the second AZD1222 dose. V usage is TRBV20-1 and J usage is TRBJ2-7, with TRBD2 identical over 8 bases. This clonotype was obtained from an adult who received the AZD1222 COVID-19 vaccine. The CDR3 DNA sequence: TGCAGTGCTAGTGGCGTCGGGGGGGCAGATTTCTACGAGCAGTACTTC. Residues: CSASGVGGADFYEQYF.